This TCR beta chain was captured in a study of blood T cells in healthy people across ages (dated by TCRdb to about 2015). Background on the whole study: In model experiments, template switching captured about one uniquely barcoded TCR beta cDNA molecule for every two T cells. Using deep sequencing normalized with unique cDNA molecular identifiers, the study measured how TCR beta repertoire diversity changes with age. Donors were grouped into four age groups: young (average approximately 15 years), middle-aged (39), aged (about 60) and long-lived (about 90). To avoid experimental bias, donors of different ages were randomly spread across the sequencing lanes. For two donors (one aged 18 to 29 and one aged 80 or older), the study analyzed two additional independent replicas of 1 million unique cDNA reads from the same blood draw. Overall results and qualifications from the work: Estimates of total diversity based on one million sequenced T cells were regarded as lower bounds and as underestimates. The percentage of naive T cells measured by flow cytometry correlated strongly with observed TCR beta diversity. Because profiling used bulk unsorted PBMCs, naive and antigen-experienced compartments could not be compared conclusively. The long-lived group showed more naive CD4+ T cells, fewer expanded clones and increased TCR diversity than the aged group, suggesting age selection. As age increased, observed TCR beta diversity per million T cells dropped in a roughly linear way, and a significant reduction was already evident by age 40. Donor CMV infection status was unknown, potentially confounding age-related changes in expanded clonotypes.

This clonotype appeared a few times. The specificity of this receptor is unknown. No base quality information exists; no much larger clone differs at one position. Libraries came from 5' RACE. This sample was sequenced with an Illumina HiSeq 2500. The second PCR ran for about 7 to 11 cycles and used a J-beta primer mix along with a sample-barcoded 5' primer. Each TCR beta cDNA molecule received a unique molecular identifier from a template-switch 5' adaptor carrying 12 random nucleotides. Each sample yielded at least 3 million CDR3-containing paired-end reads. All of the RNA was converted into first-strand cDNA using the Mint cDNA synthesis kit, with a TRBC-specific oligonucleotide serving as the primer. Following uracil-DNA glycosylase treatment, all cDNA underwent a first 18-cycle PCR with the universal primers M1SS and BC2_uni_R. From the authors' description of their analysis: For normalization, 1 million high-quality reads, each with a distinct molecular identifier, were randomly selected from each sample. Reads with shared molecular identifiers were discarded instead of being binned into consensus sequences. CDR3 identification, clonotype clustering and error correction used MiTCR with a Q25 quality threshold and the strictest error-elimination algorithm. A nonparametric unseen species model using Euler transformation provided a lower-bound estimate of total TCR beta diversity. TCRdb handled the public reads itself, with Q25 trimming in fastp and clone calling in MiXCR, and kept productive beta chains. CDR3 protein sequences are deduplicated, and each keeps its most common genes and DNA. For this entry, the V and J calls and clone size follow TCRdb and not the study's own pipeline. This sample has roughly 2 million distinct CDR3 sequences in its table, and around 48% of those were observed once. Clones ranked in the top ten supply less than 2.5% of the sample.

The germline V gene sets CDR1 to KGHDR and CDR2 to SFDVKD. From V the trimming removes 0 bases and from J it removes 9 bases, while the gene matches leave 15 bases of the junction unaccounted for. There are 18 amino acids in the CDR3, from cysteine to phenylalanine inclusive. Only the CDR3 DNA stays, 54 bases, in frame from base 1. Systemically healthy Caucasian individuals from Russia, about 38 in total and aged 6 to 90 years, were included as donors. Each donor gave 8.5 to 10 milliliters of peripheral blood, collected into EDTA-treated Vacutainer tubes. PBMCs were isolated by Ficoll-Paque density-gradient centrifugation, with at least 6.5 million obtained per sample. Total RNA, at least 6 micrograms per sample, was extracted from PBMCs with Trizol reagent. The percentages of naive CD45RAhigh/CD27high T cells were determined by flow cytometry on a PBMC aliquot from every donor.

The sequence is built from TRBV24-1 and TRBJ2-1, with 8 bases matching TRBD2. The specimen was blood. This receptor was taken from a woman between 35 and 50 years old in good health. The DNA reads TGTGCCACCAGTGATTTGCCTGGGCGTTCCGGGGGGGCTTTTGAGCAGTTCTTC. This codes for CATSDLPGRSGGAFEQFF.